This T cell receptor (beta chain) was sequenced for a study of OX40 agonist ivuxolimab in advanced cancers. CDR1 is SGHNT and CDR2 is YYREEE in the germline V gene (reference sequence). CDR3 length: 15 amino acids. V lost 3 bases and J 2 bases, leaving 14 bases between the germline ends. Repertoires were generated with immunoSEQ multiplex PCR, while TCRdb's copy carries only in-frame clones and drops some. This table holds tens of thousands of clones, approximately 91% found once. Blood draws occurred at baseline, cycle 4 day 1, and cycle 7 day 1. The chain employs TRBV5-4 and TRBJ1-2; D is perhaps TRBD1 (5 bases). This clonotype was sampled from an adult with an advanced solid tumor such as melanoma, head and neck, liver or kidney cancer. The material sequenced was CD4+ or CD8+ T cells sorted from blood, taken in a trial of the OX40 agonist ivuxolimab. The CDR3 region is CASSSRRDGNYGYTF. The CDR3 DNA sequence: TGTGCCAGCAGCTCCCGAAGGGACGGAAACTATGGCTACACCTTC. Based on the CDR3 plus reference TRBV5-4 and TRBJ1-2, the full variable domain is ETGVTQSPTHLIKTRGQQVTLRCSSQSGHNTVSWYQQALGQGPQFIFQYYREEENGRGNFPPRFSGLQFPNYSSELNVNALELDDSALYLCASSSRRDGNYGYTFGSGTRLTVV.